The entry that follows covers one T cell receptor (beta chain) sequence. Method: immunoSEQ multiplex PCR; TCRdb's copy keeps in-frame clones and lacks some. The repertoire includes about 76,000 clones, 88% of them detected once, and 5.8% sits in the top ten. This sample was included in a study of blood T cell repertoires in COVID-19. The source material was peripheral blood. The source of this sequence is a man aged 50 to 60 with active COVID-19.

The CDR3 protein is CAISSSGNAEQYF. CDR3 DNA sequence: TGTGCCATCAGCTCTAGCGGGAACGCGGAGCAGTACTTC. The rearrangement joins TRBV10-3 to TRBJ2-7; 9 bases align to TRBD2. Germline assignment: CDR1 ENHRY and CDR2 SYGVKD. V gave up 6 bases and J gave up 7 bases; unmatched junction bases: 7. CDR3 length: 13 amino acids.